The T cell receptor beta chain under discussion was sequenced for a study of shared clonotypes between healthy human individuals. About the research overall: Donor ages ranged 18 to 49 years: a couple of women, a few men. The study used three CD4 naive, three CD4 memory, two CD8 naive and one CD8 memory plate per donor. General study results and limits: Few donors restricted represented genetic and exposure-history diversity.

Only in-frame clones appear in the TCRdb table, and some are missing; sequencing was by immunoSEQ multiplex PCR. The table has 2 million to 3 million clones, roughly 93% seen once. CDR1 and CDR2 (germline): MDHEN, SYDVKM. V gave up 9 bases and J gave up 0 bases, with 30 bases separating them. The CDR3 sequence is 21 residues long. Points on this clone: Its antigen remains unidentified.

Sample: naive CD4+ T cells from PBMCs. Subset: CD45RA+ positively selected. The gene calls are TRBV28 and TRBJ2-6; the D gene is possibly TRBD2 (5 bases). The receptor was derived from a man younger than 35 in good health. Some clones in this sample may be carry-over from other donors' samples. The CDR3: CASVGMIGNPRSFSGANVLTF. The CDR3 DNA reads TGTGCCAGTGTCGGGATGATTGGCAATCCCCGTTCTTTCTCTGGGGCCAACGTCCTGACTTTC.